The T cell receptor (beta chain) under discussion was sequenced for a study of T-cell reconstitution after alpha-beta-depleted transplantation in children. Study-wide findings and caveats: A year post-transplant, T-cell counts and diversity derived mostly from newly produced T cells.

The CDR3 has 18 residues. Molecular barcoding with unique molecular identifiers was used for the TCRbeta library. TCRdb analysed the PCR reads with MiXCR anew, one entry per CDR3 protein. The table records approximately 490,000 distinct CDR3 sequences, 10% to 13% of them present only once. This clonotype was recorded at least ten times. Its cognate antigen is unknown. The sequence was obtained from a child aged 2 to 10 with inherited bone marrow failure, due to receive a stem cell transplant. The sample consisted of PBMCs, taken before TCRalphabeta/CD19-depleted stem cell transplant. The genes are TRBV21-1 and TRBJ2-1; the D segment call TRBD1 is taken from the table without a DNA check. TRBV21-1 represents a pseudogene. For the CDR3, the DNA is TGTGCCAGCAGCCTTGGGCCCCTAGGACAGGGGGGCCACAATGAGCAGTTCTTC. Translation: CASSLGPLGQGGHNEQFF.